Here is one T cell receptor (beta chain) with its context. Trimming cost V 3 bases and J 1 base, with 10 bases left between them. The V gene's germline CDR1 is DFQATT and CDR2 SNEGSKA (reference sequence). CDR3 length equals 14 residues. The data belong to a study of blood T cell repertoires in COVID-19. Study summary: Sites across the United States, Italy and Spain contributed samples from acute and convalescent COVID-19.

The protocol was immunoSEQ multiplex PCR, while the TCRdb copy is restricted to in-frame clones and leaves out a portion. The sample yields tens of thousands of clones, 70% to 90% seen once. The sample was peripheral blood. The V gene is TRBV20-1, the J gene TRBJ1-5; the D is unclear. This TCR was recovered from a woman aged 55-69 years with acute or convalescent COVID-19. The CDR3 is CSASPVGSNQPQHF. The CDR3 nucleotides read TGCAGTGCTAGTCCCGTGGGCAGCAATCAGCCCCAGCATTTT.